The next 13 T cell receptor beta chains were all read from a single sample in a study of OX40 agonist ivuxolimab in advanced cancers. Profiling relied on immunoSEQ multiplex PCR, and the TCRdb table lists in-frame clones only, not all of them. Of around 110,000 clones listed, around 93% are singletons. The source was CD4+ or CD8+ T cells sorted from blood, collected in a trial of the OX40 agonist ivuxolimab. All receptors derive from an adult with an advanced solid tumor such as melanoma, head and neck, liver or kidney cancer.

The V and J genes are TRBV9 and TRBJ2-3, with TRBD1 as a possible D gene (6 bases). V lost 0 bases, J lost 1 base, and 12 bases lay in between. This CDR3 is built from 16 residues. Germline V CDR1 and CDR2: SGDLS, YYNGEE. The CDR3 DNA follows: TGTGCCAGCAGCGTAGTGAGGGCAGGGGGCACAGATACGCAGTATTTT. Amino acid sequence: CASSVVRAGGTDTQYF.

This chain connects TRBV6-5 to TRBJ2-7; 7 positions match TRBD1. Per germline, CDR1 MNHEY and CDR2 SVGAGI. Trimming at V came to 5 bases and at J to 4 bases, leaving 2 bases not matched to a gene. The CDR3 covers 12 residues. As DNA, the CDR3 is TGTGCCAGCAGTACAGGGGTTTACGAGCAGTACTTC. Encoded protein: CASSTGVYEQYF.

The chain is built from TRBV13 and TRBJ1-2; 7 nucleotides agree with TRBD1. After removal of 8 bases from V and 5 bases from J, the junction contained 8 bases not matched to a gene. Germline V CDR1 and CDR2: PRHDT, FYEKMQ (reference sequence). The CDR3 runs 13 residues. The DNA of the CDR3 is TGTGCCAGCCGATCAGGACAGGAGTATGGCTACACCTTC. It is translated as CASRSGQEYGYTF.

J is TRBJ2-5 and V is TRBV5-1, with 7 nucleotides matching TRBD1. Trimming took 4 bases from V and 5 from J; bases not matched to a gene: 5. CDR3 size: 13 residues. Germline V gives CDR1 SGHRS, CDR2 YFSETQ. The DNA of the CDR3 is TGCGCCAGCAGCCGACAGGGTGGCGAGACCCAGTACTTC. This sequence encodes CASSRQGGETQYF.

CDR3 nucleotide sequence: TGTGCCAGCAGCTTAAGTGGGACAGGGAGCACCGGGGAGCTGTTTTTT. Its translation: CASSLSGTGSTGELFF. This chain joins TRBV7-2 and TRBJ2-2, with 9 bases that match TRBD1. The V and J ends lost 2 bases and 4 bases, in that order; junction bases with no gene match: 5. Germline V CDR1 and CDR2: SGHTA, FQGNSA. The CDR3 loop spans 16 amino acids.

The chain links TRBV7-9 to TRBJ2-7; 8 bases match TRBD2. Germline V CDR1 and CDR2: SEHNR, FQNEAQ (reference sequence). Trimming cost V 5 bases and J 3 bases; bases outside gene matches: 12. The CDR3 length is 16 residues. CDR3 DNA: TGTGCCAGCAGCGTCACGGGGGGGCCCGGGGGCTACGAGCAGTACTTC. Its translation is CASSVTGGPGGYEQYF.

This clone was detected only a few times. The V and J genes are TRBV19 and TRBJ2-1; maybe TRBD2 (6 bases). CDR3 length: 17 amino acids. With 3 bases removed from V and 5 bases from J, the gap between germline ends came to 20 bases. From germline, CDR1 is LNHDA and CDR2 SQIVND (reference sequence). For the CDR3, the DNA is TGTGCCAGTAGTATGACCATAGCGGAACATCACAACAATGAGCAGTTCTTC. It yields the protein CASSMTIAEHHNNEQFF.

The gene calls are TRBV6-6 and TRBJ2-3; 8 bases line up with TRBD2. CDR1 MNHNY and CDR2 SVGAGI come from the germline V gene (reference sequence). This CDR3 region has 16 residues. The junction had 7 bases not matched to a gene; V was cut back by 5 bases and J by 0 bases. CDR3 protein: CASSALLAGSTDTQYF. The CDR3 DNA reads TGTGCCAGCAGTGCCCTTCTAGCGGGCAGCACAGATACGCAGTATTTT.

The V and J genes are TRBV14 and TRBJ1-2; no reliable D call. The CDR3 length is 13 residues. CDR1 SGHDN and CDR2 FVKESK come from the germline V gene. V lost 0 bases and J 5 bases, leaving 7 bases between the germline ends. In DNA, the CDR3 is TGTGCCAGCAGCCAAGATCTCGGATATGGCTACACCTTC. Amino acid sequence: CASSQDLGYGYTF.

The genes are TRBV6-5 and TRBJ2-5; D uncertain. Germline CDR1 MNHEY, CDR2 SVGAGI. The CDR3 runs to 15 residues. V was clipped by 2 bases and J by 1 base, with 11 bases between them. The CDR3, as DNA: TGTGCCAGCAGTTACACCCAACCGGGCCAAGAGACCCAGTACTTC. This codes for CASSYTQPGQETQYF.

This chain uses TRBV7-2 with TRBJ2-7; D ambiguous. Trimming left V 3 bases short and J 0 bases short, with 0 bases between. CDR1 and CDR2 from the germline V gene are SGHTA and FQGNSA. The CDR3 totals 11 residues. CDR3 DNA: TGTGCCAGCAGCTTCTCCTACGAGCAGTACTTC. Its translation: CASSFSYEQYF.

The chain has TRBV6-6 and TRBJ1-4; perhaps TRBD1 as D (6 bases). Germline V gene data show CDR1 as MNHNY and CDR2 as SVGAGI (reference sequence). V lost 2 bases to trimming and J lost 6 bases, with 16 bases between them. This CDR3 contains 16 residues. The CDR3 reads CASSYEESEGDEKLFF. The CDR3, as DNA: TGTGCCAGCAGTTACGAGGAGTCGGAGGGGGATGAAAAACTGTTTTTT.

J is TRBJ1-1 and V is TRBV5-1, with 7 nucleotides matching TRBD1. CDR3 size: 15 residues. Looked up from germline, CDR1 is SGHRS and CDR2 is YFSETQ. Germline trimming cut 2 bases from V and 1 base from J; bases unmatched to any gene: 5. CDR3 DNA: TGCGCCAGCAGCTTTGGACAGGATTCGAACACTGAAGCTTTCTTT. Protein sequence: CASSFGQDSNTEAFF.